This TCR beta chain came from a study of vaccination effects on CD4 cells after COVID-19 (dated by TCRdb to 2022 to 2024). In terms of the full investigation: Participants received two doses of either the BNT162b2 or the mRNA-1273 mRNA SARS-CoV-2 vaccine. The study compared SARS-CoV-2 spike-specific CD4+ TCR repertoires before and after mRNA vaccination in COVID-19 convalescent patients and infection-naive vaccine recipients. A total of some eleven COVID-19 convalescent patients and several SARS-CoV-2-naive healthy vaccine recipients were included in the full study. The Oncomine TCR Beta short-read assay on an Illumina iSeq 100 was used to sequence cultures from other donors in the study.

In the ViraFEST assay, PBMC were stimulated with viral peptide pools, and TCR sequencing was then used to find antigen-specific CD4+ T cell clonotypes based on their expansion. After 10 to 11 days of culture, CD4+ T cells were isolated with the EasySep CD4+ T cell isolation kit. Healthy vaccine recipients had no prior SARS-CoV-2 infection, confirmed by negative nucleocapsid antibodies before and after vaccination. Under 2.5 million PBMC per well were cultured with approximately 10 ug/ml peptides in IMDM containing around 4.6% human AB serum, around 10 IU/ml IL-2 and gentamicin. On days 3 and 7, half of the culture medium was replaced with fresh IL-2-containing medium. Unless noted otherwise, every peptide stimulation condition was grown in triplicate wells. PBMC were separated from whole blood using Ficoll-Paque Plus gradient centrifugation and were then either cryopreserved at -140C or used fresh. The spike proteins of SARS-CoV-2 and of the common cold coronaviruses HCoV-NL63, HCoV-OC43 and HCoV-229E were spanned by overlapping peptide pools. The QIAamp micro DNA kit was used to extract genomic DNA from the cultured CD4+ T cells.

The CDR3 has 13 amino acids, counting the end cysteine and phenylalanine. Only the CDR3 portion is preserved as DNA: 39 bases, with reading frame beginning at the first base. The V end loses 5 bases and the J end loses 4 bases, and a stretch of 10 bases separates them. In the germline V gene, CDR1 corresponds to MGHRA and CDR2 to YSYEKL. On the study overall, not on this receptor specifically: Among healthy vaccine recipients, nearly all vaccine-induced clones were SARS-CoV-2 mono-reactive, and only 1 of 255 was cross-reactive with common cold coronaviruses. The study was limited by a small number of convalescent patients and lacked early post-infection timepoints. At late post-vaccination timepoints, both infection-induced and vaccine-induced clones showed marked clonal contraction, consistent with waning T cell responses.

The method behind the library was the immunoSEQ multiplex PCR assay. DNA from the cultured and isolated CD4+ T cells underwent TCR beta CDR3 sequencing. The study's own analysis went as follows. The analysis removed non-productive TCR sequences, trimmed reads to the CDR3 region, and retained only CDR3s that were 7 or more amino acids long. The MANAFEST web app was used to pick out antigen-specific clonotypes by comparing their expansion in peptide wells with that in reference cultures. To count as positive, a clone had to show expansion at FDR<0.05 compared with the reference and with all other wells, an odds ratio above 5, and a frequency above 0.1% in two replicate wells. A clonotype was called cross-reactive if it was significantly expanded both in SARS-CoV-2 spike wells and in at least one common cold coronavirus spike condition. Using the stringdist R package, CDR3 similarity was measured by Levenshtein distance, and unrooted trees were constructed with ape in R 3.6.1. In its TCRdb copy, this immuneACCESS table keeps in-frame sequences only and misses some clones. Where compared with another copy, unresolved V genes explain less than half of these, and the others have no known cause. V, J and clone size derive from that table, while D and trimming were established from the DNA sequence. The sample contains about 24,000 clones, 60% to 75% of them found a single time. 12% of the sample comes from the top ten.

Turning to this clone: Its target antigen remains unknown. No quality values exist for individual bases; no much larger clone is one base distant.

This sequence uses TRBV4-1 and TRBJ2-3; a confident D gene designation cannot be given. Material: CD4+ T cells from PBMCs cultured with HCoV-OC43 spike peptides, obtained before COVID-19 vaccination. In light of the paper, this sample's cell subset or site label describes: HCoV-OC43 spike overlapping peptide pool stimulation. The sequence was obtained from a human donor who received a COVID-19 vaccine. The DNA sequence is TGCGCCAGCAGCACCCCCTGGGCAGATACGCAGTATTTT. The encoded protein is CASSTPWADTQYF.